These T cell receptor beta chains were read from a single sample in a study of shared clonotypes between healthy human individuals. Measured with immunoSEQ multiplex PCR; TCRdb has only the in-frame clones, and not every one. Among 2 million or so clones, approximately 95% were seen once, and the ten largest hold 0.9% to 1.4%. Sequenced material: naive CD8+ T cells sorted from blood. The source of these receptors is a man younger than 35 in good health. CDR3s include the opening cysteine and the closing phenylalanine or tryptophan. The order of the fields is V gene, J gene, D gene, CDR3 protein. A D gene is named only where the DNA matches it firmly.

V gene: TRBV6-1
J gene: TRBJ2-3
D gene: TRBD2
CDR3 protein: CASSERVSGGAVDTQYF

V gene: TRBV27
J gene: TRBJ2-3
D gene: TRBD2
CDR3 protein: CASSLGTSGDTQYF

V gene: TRBV6-1
J gene: TRBJ2-7
D gene: .
CDR3 protein: CASSERVGVWHEQYF

V gene: TRBV4-3
J gene: TRBJ1-2
D gene: .
CDR3 protein: CASSQTVGQPVYGYTF

V gene: TRBV11-2
J gene: TRBJ1-2
D gene: .
CDR3 protein: CASSLLVGTPYGYTF

V gene: TRBV4-3
J gene: TRBJ2-7
D gene: .
CDR3 protein: CASSQGQGAPYEQYF

V gene: TRBV7-9
J gene: TRBJ2-3
D gene: .
CDR3 protein: CASSFRGASSSTDTQYF

V gene: TRBV7-3
J gene: TRBJ2-3
D gene: TRBD1
CDR3 protein: CASSSTGYGTDTQYF

V gene: TRBV28
J gene: TRBJ2-1
D gene: TRBD2
CDR3 protein: CASTLAGGNNEQFF

V gene: TRBV5-1
J gene: TRBJ2-7
D gene: .
CDR3 protein: CASSLGGFYEQYF

V gene: TRBV28
J gene: TRBJ2-3
D gene: TRBD2
CDR3 protein: CASSITSVDTQYF

V gene: TRBV14
J gene: TRBJ2-7
D gene: .
CDR3 protein: CASSPEDTAYEQYF

V gene: TRBV10-3
J gene: TRBJ2-5
D gene: .
CDR3 protein: CAISWDGNQETQYF

V gene: TRBV9
J gene: TRBJ2-5
D gene: .
CDR3 protein: CASSASIGGLETQYF